Reported below is one T cell receptor beta chain. Its matching antigen is unknown. TCRdb's table, derived via immunoSEQ multiplex PCR, lists solely in-frame clones and lacks some. The sample has more than 40,000 clones; 95% are singletons. These data belong to a study of T cell clonotyping in hematopoietic cell transplantation. Study conclusions and caveats: Pathologically expanded recipient clonotypes increased progressively from day 30 to day 180 as diversity fell.

This clonotype was obtained from a young man in good health. Some clones in this sample may be carry-over from other donors' samples. Sequenced: peripheral blood mononuclear cells.

The CDR3 sequence: CAISEFSNSGNTIYF. As DNA, the CDR3 is TGTGCCATCAGTGAGTTCTCCAACTCTGGAAACACCATATATTTT. The chain couples TRBV10-3 to TRBJ1-3; no definite D call. Germline lookup yields CDR1 ENHRY and CDR2 SYGVKD. Trimming stripped 1 base from V and 0 bases from J, with 7 bases between. This CDR3 has 15 amino acids.